The entry below gives a single TCR beta chain sequence along with its context. This sample was included in a study of T cell changes during pregnancy in multiple sclerosis. Sequenced by immunoSEQ multiplex PCR; TCRdb stores in-frame clones only, minus some. The profile shows 55,000 to 75,000 clones, around 91% of them singletons. Looked up from germline, CDR1 is SGHRS and CDR2 is YFSETQ. The CDR3 sequence is 15 residues long. The ends were cut back, 0 bases at V and 5 bases at J, with 12 bases in the middle. The chain employs TRBV5-1 and TRBJ2-1; possibly TRBD2 for D (5 bases). The clonotype was recovered from a female donor in good health, enrolled as a control in a pregnancy study. The starting material was peripheral blood, obtained in the third trimester of pregnancy. As DNA, the CDR3 is TGCGCCAGCAGCTTGGAGCGGAGGCGAGACAATGAGCAGTTCTTC. Its protein product is CASSLERRRDNEQFF.